A few counts support the clone carrying this T cell receptor beta chain. Antigen specificity is unknown. These data are taken from a study of identical twins. Study-wide results and limits: Twin-shared out-of-frame alpha sequences showed excess low generation probability. Models underestimated TCR alpha sharing (out-of-frame) in monozygotic twins.

Carrying unique molecular identifiers, the cDNA also gained a universal primer site through template switching. TCRdb reprocessed the 5' RACE reads with MiXCR, giving one entry per CDR3 protein. Of 400,000 or so distinct CDR3 sequences in the sample, approximately 10% were seen once. The sequence came from a woman in her forties or fifties in good health. What was sequenced was naive T cells sorted from blood.

CDR3: CASSLATGGGSYEQYF. CDR3 sequence (DNA): TGTGCCAGCAGTTTAGCCACGGGAGGCGGGTCCTACGAGCAGTACTTC. The gene calls are TRBV12-3 or TRBV12-4 and TRBJ2-7; 7 nucleotides match TRBD2. The CDR3 totals 16 residues. V lost 0 bases, J lost 1 base, and 6 bases stayed unmatched.